The clone carrying this T cell receptor (beta chain) is a singleton in its sample. The CDR3 loop spans 14 amino acids. CDR1 and CDR2 from the germline V gene are SGHRS and YFSETQ. The junction had 8 bases not matched to a gene; V was cut back by 4 bases and J by 7 bases. Data came from immunoSEQ multiplex PCR; TCRdb stores just in-frame clones and leaves some out. The sample yields about 83,000 clones, around 92% seen once. This record belongs to a study of technical replicates of blood from a handful of donors. This rearrangement joins TRBV5-1 to TRBJ1-3, with TRBD1 matching over 7 bases. The TCR comes from a human donor in good health. Sequences were obtained from T cells isolated from PBMCs. CDR3 residues: CASSPTGVGNTIYF. In nucleotides, the CDR3 is TGCGCCAGCAGCCCCACAGGGGTAGGGAACACCATATATTTT.